Each of the 16 T cell receptor beta chains below was sequenced from the same sample in a study of molecular identifiers for immune sequencing clone quantification. TCRdb processed the PCR reads anew with MiXCR; each CDR3 protein has one entry. The sample contains about 640,000 distinct CDR3 sequences, less than 20% of which appear only once. Input material: naive CD8+ T cells from blood, with Jurkat cell RNA spiked in. The subset denotes: FACS-sorted CD8+CD4-CCR7+CD45RA+ naive T cells. All receptors derive from a human donor in good health. Some libraries in this study had Jurkat cell RNA spiked in.

The CDR3 nucleotides are TGTGCCAGCAGCTTGGAGGAGGGTTCGACAAAAGACTATGGCTACACCTTC. Amino acids: CASSLEEGSTKDYGYTF. The rearrangement uses TRBV5-4 and TRBJ1-2; unclear D gene. Per the germline V gene, CDR1 is SGHNT and CDR2 is YYREEE (reference sequence). The CDR3 is made up of 17 amino acids. Trimming took off 0 bases at V and 3 bases at J, with 18 bases between the two ends.

The chain joins TRBV6-6 to TRBJ1-1; TRBD1 agrees at 7 bases. V lost 6 bases and J lost 3; bases outside the gene matches: 10. The V gene's germline CDR1 is MNHNY and CDR2 SVGAGI (reference sequence). The CDR3 covers 15 residues. This CDR3 is CASRIEGARDTEAFF. CDR3 coding DNA: TGTGCCAGCAGGATCGAGGGGGCGAGGGACACTGAAGCTTTCTTT.

About this clonotype: Being one base from a much bigger clone, this may be a read error. The rearrangement uses TRBV30 and TRBJ1-1; D is unresolved. This CDR3 region has 12 residues. Looked up from germline, CDR1 is GTSNPN and CDR2 is SVGIG (reference sequence). CDR3 residues: CAWSNTNTEALF. CDR3 coding DNA: TGTGCCTGGAGTAACACGAACACTGAAGCTCTCTTT.

This clonotype was observed a few times. The chain has TRBV11-2 and TRBJ2-2; TRBD2 matches at 7 bases. The CDR3 covers 18 residues. Germline values: CDR1 SGHAT, CDR2 FQNNGV. V dropped 2 bases and J dropped 4; count of bases not matched to a gene: 13. CDR3 sequence (DNA): TGTGCCAGCAGCTTATATTTTTATACTAGCGTGGTCACCGGGGAGCTGTTTTTT. It codes for CASSLYFYTSVVTGELFF. Full variable domain (outside the CDR3, taken from reference TRBV11-2 and TRBJ2-2): EAGVAQSPRYKIIEKRQSVAFWCNPISGHATLYWYQQILGQGPKLLIQFQNNGVVDDSQLPKDRFSAERLKGVDSTLKIQPAKLEDSAVYLCASSLYFYTSVVTGELFFGEGSRLTVL.

This clonotype has at least ten counts. The V and J genes are TRBV11-2 and TRBJ2-5, with 8 positions matching TRBD2. The CDR3 runs 16 residues. The J segment lost 0 bases and the V segment lost 5 bases, leaving 8 bases of the junction unmatched. CDR1 and CDR2 from the germline V gene are SGHAT and FQNNGV. In nucleotides, the CDR3 is TGTGCCAGCAGCATTGGACTAGCTGGGTACCAAGAGACCCAGTACTTC. Translating gives CASSIGLAGYQETQYF.

For this clonotype: One base away lies a much larger clone, so this may be a sequencing read error. The V call is TRBV15, the J call TRBJ2-7; 8 bases match TRBD2. Germline V gene data show CDR1 as LNHNV and CDR2 as YYDKDF (reference sequence). V lost 3 bases and J lost 4; bases outside the gene matches: 14. The CDR3 has 17 residues. The CDR3 region has the DNA TGTGCCACCAGCAGTGATATCGACGGGGGGGCTTTTTACGAGCAGTACTTC. Residues: CATSSDIDGGAFYEQYF.

This clonotype was detected ten times or more. The chain's CDR3 is CASSYSRTGYTDTQYF. In nucleotides, the CDR3 is TGTGCCAGCAGTTACTCCCGGACAGGGTACACAGATACGCAGTATTTT. The chain uses TRBV6-5 and TRBJ2-3; 8 bases agree with TRBD1. Trimming removed 0 bases from V and 2 bases from J; junction bases left unmatched: 4. Germline loops: CDR1 MNHEY, CDR2 SVGAGI. CDR3 length equals 16 residues.

Note on this clonotype: This may be a read error: a much more frequent sequence differs by one nucleotide. The chain carries TRBV6-5 and TRBJ2-2; D gene ambiguous. The CDR3 has 13 amino acids. The ends were cut back, 3 bases at V and 7 bases at J, with 9 bases in the middle. The germline V gene encodes CDR1 MNHEY and CDR2 SVGAGI. The DNA of the CDR3 is TGTGCCAGCAGTTATTTTCCGAACGGGGAGCTGTTTTTT. Translated, it gives CASSYFPNGELFF.

On this clonotype: A single base separates this from a much larger clone, so it may be a read error. The rearrangement links TRBV28 to TRBJ2-1, with 11 nucleotides matching TRBD2. There are 13 residues in the CDR3. In germline, CDR1 is MDHEN, CDR2 SYDVKM. V was pared by 7 bases and J by 15 bases, with 11 bases of the junction left unmatched. The CDR3 sequence: CASKITLAGGPFF. In DNA form, the CDR3 reads TGTGCCAGCAAGATCACCCTAGCGGGAGGCCCGTTCTTC.

This clonotype was seen many times. The chain joins TRBV4-1 to TRBJ2-7, with 8 nucleotides matching TRBD2. V trimming: 4 bases; J trimming: 2 bases; junction bases outside the gene matches: 7. Germline CDR1 reads MGHRA; CDR2 reads YSYEKL. This CDR3 is 15 amino acids long. Written as DNA, the CDR3 is TGCGCCAGCAGCCTTACCATTAGCGGGACCTACGAGCAGTACTTC. Translating gives CASSLTISGTYEQYF.

This clonotype was seen at least ten times. The V and J genes are TRBV14 and TRBJ2-3; 9 bases fit TRBD1. After removal of 4 bases from V and 2 bases from J, the junction contained 7 bases not matched to a gene. Germline V gene sequence: CDR1 SGHDN, CDR2 FVKESK. The CDR3 runs 16 residues. The CDR3: CASSRRDRVSTDTQYF. CDR3 nucleotide sequence: TGTGCCAGCAGCCGCCGGGACAGGGTATCCACAGATACGCAGTATTTT. The full variable domain, its missing parts supplied by reference TRBV14 and TRBJ2-3, is EAGVTQFPSHSVIEKGQTVTLRCDPISGHDNLYWYRRVMGKEIKFLLHFVKESKQDESGMPNNRFLAERTGGTYSTLKVQPAELEDSGVYFCASSRRDRVSTDTQYFGPGTRLTVL.

V gene TRBV10-3 combines with J gene TRBJ1-1; D might be TRBD1 (5 bases). The CDR3 length is 13 residues. Germline assignment: CDR1 ENHRY and CDR2 SYGVKD. Between the trimmed V and J ends, which lost 7 bases and 5 bases, there was a span of 14 bases. CDR3 coding DNA: TGTGCCATCAAGCAGGGCGATTCAACTGAAGCTTTCTTT. Protein sequence: CAIKQGDSTEAFF.

The chain combines TRBV15 with TRBJ2-5; perhaps TRBD2 as D (5 bases). Germline CDR1 reads LNHNV; CDR2 reads YYDKDF (reference sequence). V was trimmed by 5 bases and J by 3 bases, leaving 16 bases between them. The length of the CDR3 is 15 residues. CDR3 DNA sequence: TGTGCCACCAGCGACGAGGGTCGGGGAAAAGAGACCCAGTACTTC. Translation gives CATSDEGRGKETQYF.

Of note for this clonotype: A read error may explain this, as a much larger clone is one base away. CDR3 nucleotide sequence: TGTGCCAGCAGTGAAGGGGGTGCAACTAATGAAAGACTGTTTTTT. Protein sequence: CASSEGGATNERLFF. This sequence joins TRBV2 and TRBJ1-4, with D uncertain. The CDR3 consists of 15 residues. The V gene's germline CDR1 is SNHLY and CDR2 FYNNEI.

As for this clonotype: Being one base from a much bigger clone, this may be a read error. V usage is TRBV20-1 and J usage is TRBJ2-7; no firm D call. Germline V gene data show CDR1 as DFQATT and CDR2 as SNEGSKA (reference sequence). The CDR3 totals 13 residues. This CDR3 reads CSARAPLAYEQHF. The CDR3 DNA reads as TGCAGTGCTAGAGCCCCGTTGGCTTACGAGCAGCACTTC.

Ten or more counts support this clonotype. The V call is TRBV5-4, the J call TRBJ1-1; D unresolved. There are 16 residues in the CDR3. Per germline, CDR1 SGHNT and CDR2 YYREEE (reference sequence). V lost 0 bases and J 1 base, leaving 13 bases between the germline ends. The CDR3 DNA follows: TGTGCCAGCAGCTTGGCGGGTCTGGGCAGGAACACTGAAGCTTTCTTT. This sequence encodes CASSLAGLGRNTEAFF.